This TCR beta chain is drawn from a study of T cell responses to AZD1222 COVID-19 vaccine. On the study more broadly: Second-dose schedules of about 4 or about 12 weeks were combined.

The protocol was immunoSEQ multiplex PCR, while the TCRdb copy is restricted to in-frame clones and leaves out a portion. This table has 110,000 to 150,000 clones, 93% appearing once. On this clone: Its target is unknown.

This CDR3 has 14 amino acids. V was pared by 4 bases and J by 0 bases, with 10 bases between. Germline assignment: CDR1 SGHRS and CDR2 YFSETQ. Study-level findings and limits: The study found Spike-specific TCR breadth and depth rose after two AZD1222 doses. A mostly white British donor set with more females was recruited, and clonal diversity was possibly underestimated.

V is TRBV5-1 and J is TRBJ1-1; D call uncertain. This clonotype originated in an adult in good health. Sequences were derived from peripheral blood, sampled on day 0 of AZD1222 vaccination. CDR3 nucleotide sequence: TGCGCCAGCAGCGGCGGACGGTTGAACACTGAAGCTTTCTTT. It yields the protein CASSGGRLNTEAFF.